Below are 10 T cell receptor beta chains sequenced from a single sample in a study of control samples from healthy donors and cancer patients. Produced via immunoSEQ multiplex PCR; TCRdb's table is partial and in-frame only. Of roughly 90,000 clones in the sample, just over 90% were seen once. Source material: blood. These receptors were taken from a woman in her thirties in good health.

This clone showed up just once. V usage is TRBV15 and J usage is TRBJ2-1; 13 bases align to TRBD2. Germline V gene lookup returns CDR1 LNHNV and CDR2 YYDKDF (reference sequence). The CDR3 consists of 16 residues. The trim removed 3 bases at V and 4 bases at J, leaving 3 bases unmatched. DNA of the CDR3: TGTGCCACCAGCAGGGGACTAGCGGGGACTTACAATGAGCAGTTCTTC. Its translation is CATSRGLAGTYNEQFF.

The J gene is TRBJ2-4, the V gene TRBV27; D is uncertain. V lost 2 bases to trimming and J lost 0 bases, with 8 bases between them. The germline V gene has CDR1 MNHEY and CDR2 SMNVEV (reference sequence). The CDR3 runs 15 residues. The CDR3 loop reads CASSLNWLAKNIQYF. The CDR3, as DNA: TGTGCCAGCAGTTTAAACTGGCTAGCCAAAAACATTCAGTACTTC.

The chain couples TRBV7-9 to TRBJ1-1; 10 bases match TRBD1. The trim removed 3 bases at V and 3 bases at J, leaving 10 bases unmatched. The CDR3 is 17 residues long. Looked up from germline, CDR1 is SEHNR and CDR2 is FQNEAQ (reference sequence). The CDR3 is CASSFTGTGEWDTEAFF. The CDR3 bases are TGTGCCAGCAGCTTTACGGGGACAGGGGAGTGGGACACTGAAGCTTTCTTT.

This CDR3 is CASSQTQDSSYEQYF. The CDR3 region has the DNA TGCGCCAGCAGCCAAACACAGGATAGCTCCTACGAGCAGTACTTC. This rearrangement joins TRBV4-1 to TRBJ2-7; maybe TRBD1 (5 bases). Trimming stripped 2 bases from V and 0 bases from J, with 11 bases between. The length of the CDR3 is 15 residues. Germline loops: CDR1 MGHRA, CDR2 YSYEKL.

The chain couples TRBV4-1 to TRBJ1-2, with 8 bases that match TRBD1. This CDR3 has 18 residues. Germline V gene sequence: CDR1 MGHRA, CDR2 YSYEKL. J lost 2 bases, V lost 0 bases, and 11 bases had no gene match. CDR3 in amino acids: CASSQDPSGGPSNYGYTF. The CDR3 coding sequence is TGCGCCAGCAGCCAAGATCCCTCAGGGGGCCCTTCAAACTATGGCTACACCTTC.

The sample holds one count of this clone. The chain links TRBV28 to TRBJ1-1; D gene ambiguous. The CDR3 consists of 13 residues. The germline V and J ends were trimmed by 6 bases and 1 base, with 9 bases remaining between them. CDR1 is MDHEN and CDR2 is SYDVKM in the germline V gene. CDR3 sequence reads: CASSPTTNTEAFF. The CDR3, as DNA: TGTGCCAGCAGCCCTACTACGAACACTGAAGCTTTCTTT.

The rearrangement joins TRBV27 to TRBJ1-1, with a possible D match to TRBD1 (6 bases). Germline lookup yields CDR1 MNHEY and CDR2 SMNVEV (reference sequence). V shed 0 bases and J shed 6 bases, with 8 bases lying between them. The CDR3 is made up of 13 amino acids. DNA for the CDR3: TGTGCCAGCAGTTTATCCGACAGGTCTGAAGCTTTCTTT. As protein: CASSLSDRSEAFF.

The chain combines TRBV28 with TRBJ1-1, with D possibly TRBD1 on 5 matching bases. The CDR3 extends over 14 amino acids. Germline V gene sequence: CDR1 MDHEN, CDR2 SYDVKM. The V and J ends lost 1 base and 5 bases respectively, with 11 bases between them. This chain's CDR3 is CASSLSGAGTEAFF. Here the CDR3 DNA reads TGTGCCAGCAGTTTATCTGGGGCGGGAACTGAAGCTTTCTTT.

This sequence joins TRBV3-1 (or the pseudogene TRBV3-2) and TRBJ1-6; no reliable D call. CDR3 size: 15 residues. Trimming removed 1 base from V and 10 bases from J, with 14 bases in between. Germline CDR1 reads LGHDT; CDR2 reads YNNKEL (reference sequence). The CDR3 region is CASSQVAVGGSPLHF. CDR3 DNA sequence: TGTGCCAGCAGCCAAGTTGCGGTAGGAGGATCACCCCTCCACTTT.

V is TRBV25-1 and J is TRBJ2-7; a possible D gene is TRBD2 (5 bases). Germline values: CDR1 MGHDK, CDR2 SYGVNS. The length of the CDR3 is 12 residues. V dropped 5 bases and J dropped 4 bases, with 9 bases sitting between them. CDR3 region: CASSLGDYEQYF. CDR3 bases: TGTGCCAGCAGTTTGGGAGATTACGAGCAGTACTTC.